This TCR beta chain was retrieved from a study of CD8 T cells in Susac syndrome. Study-wide findings and caveats: The study recognized that its TCR sequencing and HLA analysis covered a relatively small number of individuals.

Reverse transcription of about 0.5 to 1 ug RNA used random hexamers. TCRdb processed the immunoSEQ multiplex PCR reads anew with MiXCR; each CDR3 protein has one entry. This table has about 80,000 distinct CDR3 sequences, 94% appearing once. Comments on this clonotype: Its antigen remains unidentified.

The controls were healthy donors who were matched for age and sex. Negative magnetic isolation gave CD8+ and CD4+ cells; FACS enriched CD8+ TEMRA. Trimming shortened V by 7 bases and J by 3 bases, and 13 bases separated the two germline ends. Per the germline V gene, CDR1 is DFQATT and CDR2 is SNEGSKA (reference sequence). This CDR3 contains 13 residues. This receptor was identified in a human donor in good health. Material for sequencing was CD8+ T cells from PBMCs. The rearrangement uses TRBV20-1 and TRBJ1-5, with D hard to call. CDR3 coding DNA: TGCAGTGGGAAGGAAAGCAACAATCAGCCCCAGCATTTT. This gives the protein CSGKESNNQPQHF.